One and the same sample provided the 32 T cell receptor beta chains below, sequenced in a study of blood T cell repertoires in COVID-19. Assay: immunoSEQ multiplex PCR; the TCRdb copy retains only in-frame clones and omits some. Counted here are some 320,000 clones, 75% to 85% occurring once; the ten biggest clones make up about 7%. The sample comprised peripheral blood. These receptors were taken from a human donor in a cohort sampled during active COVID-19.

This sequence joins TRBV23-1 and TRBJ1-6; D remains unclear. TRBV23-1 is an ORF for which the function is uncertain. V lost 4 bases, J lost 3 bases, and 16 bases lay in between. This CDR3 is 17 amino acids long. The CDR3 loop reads CASSPTGGNSYNSPLHF. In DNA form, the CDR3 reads TGCGCCAGCAGTCCAACTGGAGGCAACAGCTATAATTCACCCCTCCACTTT.

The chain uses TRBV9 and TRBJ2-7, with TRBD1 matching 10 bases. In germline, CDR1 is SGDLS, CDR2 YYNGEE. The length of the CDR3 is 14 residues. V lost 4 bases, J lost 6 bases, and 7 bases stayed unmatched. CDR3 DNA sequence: TGTGCCAGCAGCCCTCGACAGGGGGCTAGCGAGCAGTACTTC. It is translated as CASSPRQGASEQYF.

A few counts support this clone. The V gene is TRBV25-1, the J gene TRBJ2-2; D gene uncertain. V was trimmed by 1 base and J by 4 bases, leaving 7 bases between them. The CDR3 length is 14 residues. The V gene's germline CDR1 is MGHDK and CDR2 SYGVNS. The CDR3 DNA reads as TGTGCCAGCAGTGAATCCGAGGTCACCGGGGAGCTGTTTTTT. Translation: CASSESEVTGELFF.

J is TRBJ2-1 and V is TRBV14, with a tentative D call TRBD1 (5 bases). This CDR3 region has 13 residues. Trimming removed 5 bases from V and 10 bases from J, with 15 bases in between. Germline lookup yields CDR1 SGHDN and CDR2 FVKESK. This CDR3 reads CASSSYTKGEQFF. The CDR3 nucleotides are TGTGCCAGCAGCTCTTACACTAAGGGGGAGCAGTTCTTC.

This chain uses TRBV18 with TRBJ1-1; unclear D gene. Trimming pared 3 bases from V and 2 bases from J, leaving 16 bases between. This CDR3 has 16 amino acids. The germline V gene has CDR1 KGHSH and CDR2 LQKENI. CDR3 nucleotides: TGTGCCAGCTCACCGAGGGCCCAAGGGCACAACACTGAAGCTTTCTTT. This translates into CASSPRAQGHNTEAFF.

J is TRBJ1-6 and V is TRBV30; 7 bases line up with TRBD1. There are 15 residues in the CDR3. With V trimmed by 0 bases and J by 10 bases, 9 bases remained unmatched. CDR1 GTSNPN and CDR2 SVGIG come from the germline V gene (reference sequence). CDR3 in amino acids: CAWSVLGQGQSPLHF. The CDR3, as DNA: TGTGCCTGGAGTGTGTTGGGGCAGGGACAGTCACCCCTCCACTTT.

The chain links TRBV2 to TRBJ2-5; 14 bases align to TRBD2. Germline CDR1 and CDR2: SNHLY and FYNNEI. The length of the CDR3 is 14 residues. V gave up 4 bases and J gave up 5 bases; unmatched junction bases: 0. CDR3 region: CASSGTSGGETQYF. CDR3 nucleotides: TGTGCCAGCAGTGGGACTAGCGGGGGGGAGACCCAGTACTTC.

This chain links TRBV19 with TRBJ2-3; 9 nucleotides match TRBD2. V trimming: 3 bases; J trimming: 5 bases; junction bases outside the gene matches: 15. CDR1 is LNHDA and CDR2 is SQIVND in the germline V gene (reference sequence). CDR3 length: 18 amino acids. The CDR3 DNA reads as TGTGCCAGTAGTATTCGATCTATAGGGACTAGCAGTCGAGATACGCAGTATTTT. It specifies CASSIRSIGTSSRDTQYF.

CDR3 sequence: CASSRQIANYGYTF. In DNA, the CDR3 is TGTGCCAGTAGTCGACAGATAGCTAACTATGGCTACACCTTC. This chain uses TRBV19 with TRBJ1-2; tentative D call: TRBD1 (5 bases). This CDR3 has 14 amino acids. Germline V gene data show CDR1 as LNHDA and CDR2 as SQIVND (reference sequence). Trimming removed 5 bases at V and 0 bases at J, with 10 bases between.

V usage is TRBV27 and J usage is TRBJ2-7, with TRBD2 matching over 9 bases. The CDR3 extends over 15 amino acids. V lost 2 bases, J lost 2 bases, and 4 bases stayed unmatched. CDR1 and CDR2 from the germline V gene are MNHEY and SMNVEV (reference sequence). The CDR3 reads CASSLAGGDPYEQYF. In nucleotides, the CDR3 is TGTGCCAGCAGTTTAGCGGGGGGGGATCCCTACGAGCAGTACTTC.

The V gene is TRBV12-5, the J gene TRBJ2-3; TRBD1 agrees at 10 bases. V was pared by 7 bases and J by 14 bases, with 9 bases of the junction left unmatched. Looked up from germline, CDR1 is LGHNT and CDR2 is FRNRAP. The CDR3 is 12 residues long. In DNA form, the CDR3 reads TGTGCTAGTGCCTTGGGGACAGGGGTTTGGTATTTT. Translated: CASALGTGVWYF.

This CDR3 is CASSEPSGGSYGYTF. CDR3 sequence (DNA): TGCGCCAGCAGTGAACCCTCGGGGGGTAGCTATGGCTACACCTTC. V gene TRBV10-2 combines with J gene TRBJ1-2; D is perhaps TRBD1 (5 bases). Germline V gives CDR1 WSHSY, CDR2 SAAADI. Trimming left V 3 bases short and J 4 bases short, with 15 bases between. This CDR3 has 15 amino acids.

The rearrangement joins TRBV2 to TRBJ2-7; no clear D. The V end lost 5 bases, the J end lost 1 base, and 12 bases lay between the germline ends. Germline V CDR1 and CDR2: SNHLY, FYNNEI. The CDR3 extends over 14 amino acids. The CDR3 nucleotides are TGTGCCAGCAGTTCTCAAGCGCCTTCCTACGAGCAGTACTTC. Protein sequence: CASSSQAPSYEQYF.

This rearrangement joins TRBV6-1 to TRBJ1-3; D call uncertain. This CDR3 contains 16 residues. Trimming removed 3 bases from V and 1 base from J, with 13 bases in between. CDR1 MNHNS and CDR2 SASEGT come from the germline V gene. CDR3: CASSENGGLSGNTIYF. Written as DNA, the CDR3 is TGTGCCAGCAGTGAGAACGGTGGTTTATCTGGAAACACCATATATTTT.

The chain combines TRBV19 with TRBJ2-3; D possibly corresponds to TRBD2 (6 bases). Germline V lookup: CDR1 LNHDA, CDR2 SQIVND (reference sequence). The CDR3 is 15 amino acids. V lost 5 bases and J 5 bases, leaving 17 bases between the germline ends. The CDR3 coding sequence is TGTGCCAGTAGTGGCAGGCAGGGAGGAATAGATACGCAGTATTTT. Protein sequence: CASSGRQGGIDTQYF.

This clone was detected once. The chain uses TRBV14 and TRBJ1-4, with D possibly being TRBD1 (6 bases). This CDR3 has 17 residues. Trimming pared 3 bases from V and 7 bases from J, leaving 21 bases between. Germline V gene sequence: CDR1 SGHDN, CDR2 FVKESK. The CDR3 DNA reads TGTGCCAGCAGCCACCCGGGACATCTTACCTGGGGTGAAAAACTGTTTTTT. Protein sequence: CASSHPGHLTWGEKLFF.

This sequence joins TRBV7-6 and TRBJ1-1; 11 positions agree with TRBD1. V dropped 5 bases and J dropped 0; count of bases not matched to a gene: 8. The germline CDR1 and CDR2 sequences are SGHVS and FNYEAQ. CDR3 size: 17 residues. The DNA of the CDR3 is TGTGCCAGCAGCCCCGGACAGGGGGCGGGAATGAACACTGAAGCTTTCTTT. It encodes CASSPGQGAGMNTEAFF.

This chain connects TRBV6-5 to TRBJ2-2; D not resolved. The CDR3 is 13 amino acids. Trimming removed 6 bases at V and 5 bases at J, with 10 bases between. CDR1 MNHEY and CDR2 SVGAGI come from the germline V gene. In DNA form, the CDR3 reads TGTGCCAGCAGCACAGAAAGGACCGGGGAGCTGTTTTTT. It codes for CASSTERTGELFF.

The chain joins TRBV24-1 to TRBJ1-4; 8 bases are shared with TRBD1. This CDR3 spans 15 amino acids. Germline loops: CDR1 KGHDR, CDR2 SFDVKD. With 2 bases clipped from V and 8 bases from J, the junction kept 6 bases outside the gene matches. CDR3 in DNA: TGTGCCACCAGTGATTCCGACAGGGGACGGGAAAAACTGTTTTTT. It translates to CATSDSDRGREKLFF.

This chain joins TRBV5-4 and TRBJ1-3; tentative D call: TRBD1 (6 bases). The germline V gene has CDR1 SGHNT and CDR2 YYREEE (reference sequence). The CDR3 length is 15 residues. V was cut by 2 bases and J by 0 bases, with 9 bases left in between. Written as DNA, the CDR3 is TGTGCCAGCAGCTTCAGGGGTGGCTCTGGAAACACCATATATTTT. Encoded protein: CASSFRGGSGNTIYF.

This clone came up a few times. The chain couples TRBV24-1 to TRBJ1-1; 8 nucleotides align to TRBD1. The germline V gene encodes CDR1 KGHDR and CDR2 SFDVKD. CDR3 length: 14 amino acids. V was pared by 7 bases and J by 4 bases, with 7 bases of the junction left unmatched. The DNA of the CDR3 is TGTGCCACCAGCTTCAGGGGGCCCGGCACTGAAGCTTTCTTT. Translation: CATSFRGPGTEAFF.

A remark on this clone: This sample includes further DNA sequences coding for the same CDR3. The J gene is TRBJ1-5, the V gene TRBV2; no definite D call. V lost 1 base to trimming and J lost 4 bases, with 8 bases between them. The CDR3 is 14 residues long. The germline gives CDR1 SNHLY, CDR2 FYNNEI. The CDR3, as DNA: TGTGCCAGCAGTGAAGAGACCGGGAATCAGCCCCAGCATTTT. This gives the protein CASSEETGNQPQHF.

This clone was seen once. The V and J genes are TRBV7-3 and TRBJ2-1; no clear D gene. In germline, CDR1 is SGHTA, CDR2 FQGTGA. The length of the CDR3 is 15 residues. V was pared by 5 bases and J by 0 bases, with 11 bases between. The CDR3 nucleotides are TGTGCCAGCAGCCCTCGAACGGGCTCCTACAATGAGCAGTTCTTC. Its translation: CASSPRTGSYNEQFF.

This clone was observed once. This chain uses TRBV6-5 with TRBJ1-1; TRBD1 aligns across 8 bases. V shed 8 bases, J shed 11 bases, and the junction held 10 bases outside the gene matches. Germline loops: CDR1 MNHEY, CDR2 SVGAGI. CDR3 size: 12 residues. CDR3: CASGAGGVGAFF. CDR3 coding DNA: TGTGCCAGCGGGGCAGGGGGCGTGGGGGCTTTCTTT.

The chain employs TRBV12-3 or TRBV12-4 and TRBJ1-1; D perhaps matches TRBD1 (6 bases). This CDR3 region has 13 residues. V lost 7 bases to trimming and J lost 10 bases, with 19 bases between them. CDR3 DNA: TGTGCCAGCACCAAAGGGGGGGTTGTTGGAGCTTTCTTT. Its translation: CASTKGGVVGAFF.

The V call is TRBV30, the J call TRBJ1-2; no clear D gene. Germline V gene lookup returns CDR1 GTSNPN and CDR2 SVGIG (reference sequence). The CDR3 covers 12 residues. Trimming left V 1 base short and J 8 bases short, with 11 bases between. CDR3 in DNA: TGTGCCTGGAGTGGGAGCGCGGGAGGCTACACCTTC. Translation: CAWSGSAGGYTF.

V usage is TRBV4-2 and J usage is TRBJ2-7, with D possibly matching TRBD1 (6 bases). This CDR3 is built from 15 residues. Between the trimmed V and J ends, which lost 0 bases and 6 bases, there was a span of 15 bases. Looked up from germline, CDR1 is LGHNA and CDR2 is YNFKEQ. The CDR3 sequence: CASSQDRTEISEQYF. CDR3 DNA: TGTGCCAGCAGCCAAGATAGGACAGAAATTTCCGAGCAGTACTTC.

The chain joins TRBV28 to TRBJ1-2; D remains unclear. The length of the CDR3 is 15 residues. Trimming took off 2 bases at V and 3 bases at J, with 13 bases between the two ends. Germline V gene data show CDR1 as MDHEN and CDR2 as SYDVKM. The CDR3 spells CASSLGSGDDYGYTF. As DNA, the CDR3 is TGTGCCAGCAGTTTAGGTTCCGGGGATGACTATGGCTACACCTTC.

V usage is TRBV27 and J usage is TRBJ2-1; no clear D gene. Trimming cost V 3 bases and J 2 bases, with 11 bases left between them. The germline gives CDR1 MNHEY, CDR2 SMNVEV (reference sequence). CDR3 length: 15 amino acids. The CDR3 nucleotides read TGTGCCAGCAGTTTTCCCGACTCCACCTACAATGAGCAGTTCTTC. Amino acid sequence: CASSFPDSTYNEQFF.

The CDR3, as DNA: TGTGCCAGCAGTCCGTACCTAGCGGGGGCATACAATGAGCAGTTCTTC. It yields the protein CASSPYLAGAYNEQFF. V usage is TRBV27 and J usage is TRBJ2-1, with 10 bases aligning to TRBD2. The CDR3 length is 16 residues. The V segment lost 5 bases and the J segment 4 bases; nucleotides outside the gene matches: 8. Germline V gene sequence: CDR1 MNHEY, CDR2 SMNVEV (reference sequence).

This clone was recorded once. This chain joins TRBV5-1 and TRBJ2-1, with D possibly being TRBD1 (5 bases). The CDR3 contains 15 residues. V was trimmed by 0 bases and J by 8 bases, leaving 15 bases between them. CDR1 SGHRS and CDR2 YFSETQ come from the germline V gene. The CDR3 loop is CASSLAIERGHEQFF. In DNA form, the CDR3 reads TGCGCCAGCAGCTTGGCCATAGAAAGGGGCCATGAGCAGTTCTTC.

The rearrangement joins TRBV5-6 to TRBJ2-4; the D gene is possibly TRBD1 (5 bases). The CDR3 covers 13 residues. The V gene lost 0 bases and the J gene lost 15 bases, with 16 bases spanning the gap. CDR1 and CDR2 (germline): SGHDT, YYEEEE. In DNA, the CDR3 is TGTGCCAGCAGCTTGGGTCAGGGTATAGGATGGTACTTC. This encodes CASSLGQGIGWYF.